These 6 T cell receptor beta chains share one sample of origin, sequenced in a study of OX40 agonist ivuxolimab in advanced cancers. The protocol was immunoSEQ multiplex PCR, while the TCRdb copy is restricted to in-frame clones and leaves out a portion. The sample consists of 80,000 or so clones, approximately 80% of them appearing once. This material consisted of CD4+ or CD8+ T cells sorted from blood, taken in a trial of the OX40 agonist ivuxolimab. Receptors were obtained from an adult with an advanced solid tumor such as melanoma, head and neck, liver or kidney cancer.

The rearrangement joins TRBV7-2 to TRBJ2-1; D unclear. The germline CDR1 and CDR2 sequences are SGHTA and FQGNSA. The CDR3 length is 13 residues. V was pared by 2 bases and J by 3 bases, with 5 bases between. This CDR3 reads CASSLQVYNEQFF. As DNA, the CDR3 is TGTGCCAGCAGCTTACAGGTCTACAATGAGCAGTTCTTC.

V is TRBV7-2 and J is TRBJ2-5; TRBD2 agrees at 10 bases. Per the germline V gene, CDR1 is SGHTA and CDR2 is FQGNSA. The length of the CDR3 is 15 residues. Trimming took 3 bases from V and 5 from J; bases not matched to a gene: 6. The CDR3 sequence is CASSFQRGGGETQYF. CDR3 in DNA: TGTGCCAGCAGCTTTCAGCGGGGGGGCGGCGAGACCCAGTACTTC.

In this sample, this clone turned up once. This chain uses TRBV6-5 with TRBJ1-1; D is unclear. This CDR3 has 15 amino acids. Trimming removed 0 bases at V and 4 bases at J, with 12 bases between. Germline loops: CDR1 MNHEY, CDR2 SVGAGI. In DNA form, the CDR3 reads TGTGCCAGCAGTTACTCGAACCTAGCCAGCACTGAAGCTTTCTTT. As protein: CASSYSNLASTEAFF.

The chain is built from TRBV5-4 and TRBJ1-5; no reliable D call. This CDR3 region has 14 residues. The germline V gene encodes CDR1 SGHNT and CDR2 YYREEE (reference sequence). The ends were cut back, 1 base at V and 1 base at J, with 6 bases in the middle. CDR3 region: CASSLWGSNQPQHF. The CDR3 DNA sequence: TGTGCCAGCAGCTTGTGGGGAAGCAATCAGCCCCAGCATTTT.

This clone was recorded only once. J is TRBJ2-7 and V is TRBV4-3, with a tentative D call TRBD2 (5 bases). Per the germline V gene, CDR1 is LGHNA and CDR2 is YSLEER. Trimming took 4 bases from V and 0 from J, leaving 13 bases between them. The CDR3 is made up of 15 amino acids. The CDR3 is CASSRDYRYSYEQYF. The CDR3 DNA follows: TGCGCCAGCAGCCGAGACTACAGATACTCCTACGAGCAGTACTTC.

This sequence joins TRBV5-5 and TRBJ2-1; TRBD2 matches 8 bases. From germline, CDR1 is SGHKS and CDR2 YYEKEE (reference sequence). The CDR3 covers 17 residues. The trim removed 4 bases at V and 10 bases at J, leaving 19 bases unmatched. The CDR3 loop reads CASSPRDTAGEYTEQFF. CDR3 DNA sequence: TGTGCCAGCAGCCCCCGGGATACAGCGGGAGAGTATACAGAGCAGTTCTTC.